The rows below give T cell receptor beta chains drawn from one sample of a study of T-cell memory formation after mild COVID-19. TCRdb processed the 5' RACE reads anew with MiXCR; each CDR3 protein has one entry. The profile shows about 610,000 distinct CDR3 sequences, roughly a sixth of them singletons. Sample: PBMCs or a T cell subset sorted from them (not recorded which). These TCRs come from an adult woman who had mild COVID-19 (a few samples of this study predate the infection). Cell type and time point are not known. Both conserved end residues are part of each CDR3. The order of the fields is J gene, clone size, D gene, V gene, CDR3 length, CDR3 protein, CDR3 DNA. The D gene is left open where the match is weak. The size entry is marked missing in some rows and otherwise reads once, few, many or a size class.

J gene: TRBJ1-5
clone size: few
D gene: .
V gene: TRBV3-1
CDR3 length: 15
CDR3 protein: CASSHSTLPPHPQHF
CDR3 DNA: TGTGCCAGCAGCCACTCAACCCTCCCTCCTCACCCCCAGCATTTT

J gene: TRBJ2-5
clone size: .
D gene: TRBD2
V gene: TRBV4-1
CDR3 length: 15
CDR3 protein: CASSQTSGIQETQYF
CDR3 DNA: TGCGCCAGCAGCCAAACTAGCGGGATCCAAGAGACCCAGTACTTC

J gene: TRBJ2-7
clone size: .
D gene: TRBD1
V gene: TRBV5-1
CDR3 length: 16
CDR3 protein: CASSLALGQGASEQYF
CDR3 DNA: TGCGCCAGCAGCTTGGCCCTAGGACAGGGGGCCTCCGAGCAGTACTTC

J gene: TRBJ2-3
clone size: many
D gene: .
V gene: TRBV5-1
CDR3 length: 15
CDR3 protein: CASSWSGLDTDTQYF
CDR3 DNA: TGCGCCAGCAGCTGGAGCGGTTTGGACACAGATACGCAGTATTTT

J gene: TRBJ1-4
clone size: few
D gene: TRBD1
V gene: TRBV4-3
CDR3 length: 15
CDR3 protein: CASSEADRDNEKLFF
CDR3 DNA: TGCGCCAGCAGTGAGGCGGACAGGGATAATGAAAAACTGTTTTTT

J gene: TRBJ1-2
clone size: .
D gene: TRBD1
V gene: TRBV4-2
CDR3 length: 15
CDR3 protein: CASSQVGTDTYGYTF
CDR3 DNA: TGTGCCAGCAGCCAAGTGGGGACAGACACCTATGGCTACACCTTC

J gene: TRBJ2-5
clone size: .
D gene: .
V gene: TRBV10-3
CDR3 length: 12
CDR3 protein: CAISEEQETQYF
CDR3 DNA: TGTGCCATCAGTGAAGAGCAAGAGACCCAGTACTTC

J gene: TRBJ1-2
clone size: .
D gene: .
V gene: TRBV3-1
CDR3 length: 15
CDR3 protein: CASSQEIRAWNGYTF
CDR3 DNA: TGTGCCAGCAGCCAAGAGATCCGAGCGTGGAATGGCTACACCTTC

J gene: TRBJ2-2
clone size: .
D gene: .
V gene: TRBV29-1
CDR3 length: 12
CDR3 protein: CRVSQSTGELFF
CDR3 DNA: TGCAGAGTTTCTCAAAGCACCGGGGAGCTGTTTTTT

J gene: TRBJ2-5
clone size: .
D gene: TRBD2
V gene: TRBV9
CDR3 length: 15
CDR3 protein: CASSASGGGLETQYF
CDR3 DNA: TGTGCCAGCAGCGCTAGCGGGGGTGGTTTAGAGACCCAGTACTTC

J gene: TRBJ2-7
clone size: few
D gene: TRBD1
V gene: TRBV18
CDR3 length: 14
CDR3 protein: CASSPRDRVYEQYF
CDR3 DNA: TGTGCCAGCAGCCCCCGGGACAGGGTCTACGAGCAGTACTTC

J gene: TRBJ2-7
clone size: .
D gene: .
V gene: TRBV30
CDR3 length: 13
CDR3 protein: CASKGPYSYEQYF
CDR3 DNA: TGTGCCTCCAAGGGACCGTACTCCTACGAGCAGTACTTC

J gene: TRBJ1-2
clone size: .
D gene: .
V gene: TRBV4-2
CDR3 length: 13
CDR3 protein: CASSQGAGRGYTF
CDR3 DNA: TGTGCCAGCAGCCAAGGGGCAGGACGTGGCTACACCTTC

J gene: TRBJ1-1
clone size: .
D gene: .
V gene: TRBV11-3
CDR3 length: 12
CDR3 protein: CASSTRGTEAFF
CDR3 DNA: TGTGCCAGCAGCACAAGGGGTACTGAAGCTTTCTTT

J gene: TRBJ1-2
clone size: few
D gene: .
V gene: TRBV12-3/TRBV12-4
CDR3 length: 14
CDR3 protein: CASSSRSLGDGYTF
CDR3 DNA: TGTGCCAGCAGTTCCCGCTCTCTGGGTGATGGCTACACCTTC

J gene: TRBJ2-7
clone size: once
D gene: .
V gene: TRBV9
CDR3 length: 14
CDR3 protein: CASSGIMDTYEQYF
CDR3 DNA: TGTGCCAGCAGCGGGATTATGGACACTTACGAGCAGTACTTC

J gene: TRBJ1-4
clone size: .
D gene: .
V gene: TRBV9
CDR3 length: 14
CDR3 protein: CASSPTLAGGKLFF
CDR3 DNA: TGTGCCAGCAGCCCAACCCTGGCGGGTGGAAAACTGTTTTTT

J gene: TRBJ2-6
clone size: .
D gene: .
V gene: TRBV7-9
CDR3 length: 19
CDR3 protein: CASRLTTGLQSSGANVLTF
CDR3 DNA: TGTGCCAGCAGGTTGACCACAGGGTTGCAAAGCTCTGGGGCCAACGTCCTGACTTTC

J gene: TRBJ1-3
clone size: .
D gene: .
V gene: TRBV29-1
CDR3 length: 14
CDR3 protein: CSVAGTGTGNTIYF
CDR3 DNA: TGCAGCGTTGCCGGGACGGGGACTGGAAACACCATATATTTT

J gene: TRBJ2-3
clone size: few
D gene: .
V gene: TRBV20-1
CDR3 length: 15
CDR3 protein: CSAHRHSGSTDTQYF
CDR3 DNA: TGCAGTGCTCACCGACATAGCGGCAGCACAGATACGCAGTATTTT

J gene: TRBJ2-3
clone size: .
D gene: TRBD2
V gene: TRBV7-2
CDR3 length: 16
CDR3 protein: CASSFGLAGTRGGEYF
CDR3 DNA: TGTGCCAGCAGCTTCGGACTAGCGGGGACCCGGGGGGGGGAGTATTTT

J gene: TRBJ2-1
clone size: few
D gene: .
V gene: TRBV7-9
CDR3 length: 15
CDR3 protein: CASSSPGHSYNEQFF
CDR3 DNA: TGTGCCAGCAGCTCCCCGGGACATAGTTACAATGAGCAGTTCTTC

J gene: TRBJ2-3
clone size: .
D gene: TRBD2
V gene: TRBV12-3/TRBV12-4
CDR3 length: 15
CDR3 protein: CASSFAGGITDTQYF
CDR3 DNA: TGTGCCAGCAGTTTCGCGGGGGGTATCACAGATACGCAGTATTTT

J gene: TRBJ1-3
clone size: few
D gene: .
V gene: TRBV7-2
CDR3 length: 15
CDR3 protein: CASSLVPSSGNTIYF
CDR3 DNA: TGTGCCAGCAGTTTAGTCCCAAGCTCTGGAAACACCATATATTTT

J gene: TRBJ2-1
clone size: .
D gene: TRBD2
V gene: TRBV5-4
CDR3 length: 16
CDR3 protein: CASSLQRGASYNEQFF
CDR3 DNA: TGTGCCAGCAGCTTGCAGCGGGGGGCATCCTACAATGAGCAGTTCTTC

J gene: TRBJ1-2
clone size: .
D gene: .
V gene: TRBV12-3/TRBV12-4
CDR3 length: 15
CDR3 protein: CASSPLQDSNYGYTF
CDR3 DNA: TGTGCCAGCAGTCCTTTACAGGATTCTAACTATGGCTACACCTTC

J gene: TRBJ2-7
clone size: many
D gene: .
V gene: TRBV14
CDR3 length: 14
CDR3 protein: CASSQQTRGYEQYF
CDR3 DNA: TGTGCCAGCAGCCAACAAACCAGGGGCTACGAGCAGTACTTC

J gene: TRBJ1-1
clone size: .
D gene: .
V gene: TRBV19
CDR3 length: 13
CDR3 protein: CASRGPWGTEAFF
CDR3 DNA: TGTGCCAGTAGGGGACCTTGGGGCACTGAAGCTTTCTTT

J gene: TRBJ2-7
clone size: many
D gene: .
V gene: TRBV4-1
CDR3 length: 16
CDR3 protein: CASSQVSRAGSYEQYF
CDR3 DNA: TGCGCCAGCAGCCAAGTTTCCAGAGCGGGCTCCTACGAGCAGTACTTC

J gene: TRBJ2-3
clone size: .
D gene: TRBD2
V gene: TRBV7-2
CDR3 length: 15
CDR3 protein: CASSKASGRQDTQYF
CDR3 DNA: TGTGCCAGCAGTAAGGCTAGCGGGAGGCAAGATACGCAGTATTTT

J gene: TRBJ1-5
clone size: few
D gene: TRBD1
V gene: TRBV12-3/TRBV12-4
CDR3 length: 16
CDR3 protein: CASTSTGVYSNQPQHF
CDR3 DNA: TGTGCCAGCACCTCGACAGGGGTCTATAGCAATCAGCCCCAGCATTTT

J gene: TRBJ2-1
clone size: .
D gene: .
V gene: TRBV18
CDR3 length: 17
CDR3 protein: CASSPSPGREPYNEQFF
CDR3 DNA: TGTGCCAGCTCACCATCGCCAGGTCGGGAGCCTTACAATGAGCAGTTCTTC

J gene: TRBJ2-3
clone size: many
D gene: .
V gene: TRBV29-1
CDR3 length: 12
CDR3 protein: CSVEDMPDTQYF
CDR3 DNA: TGCAGCGTTGAAGATATGCCAGATACGCAGTATTTT

J gene: TRBJ2-5
clone size: many
D gene: .
V gene: TRBV12-3/TRBV12-4
CDR3 length: 12
CDR3 protein: CASSLRQGTQYF
CDR3 DNA: TGTGCCAGCAGTTTAAGGCAGGGGACCCAGTACTTC

J gene: TRBJ1-5
clone size: .
D gene: TRBD1
V gene: TRBV20-1
CDR3 length: 16
CDR3 protein: CSAGGPVLSSNQPQHF
CDR3 DNA: TGCAGTGCAGGGGGCCCAGTGCTCTCCTCTAATCAGCCCCAGCATTTT

J gene: TRBJ2-7
clone size: .
D gene: .
V gene: TRBV10-3
CDR3 length: 15
CDR3 protein: CAIRTRGQGIYEQYF
CDR3 DNA: TGTGCCATCAGGACGCGGGGGCAGGGTATCTACGAGCAGTACTTC

J gene: TRBJ1-1
clone size: few
D gene: TRBD1
V gene: TRBV5-1
CDR3 length: 17
CDR3 protein: CASSFTGQGLGYTEAFF
CDR3 DNA: TGCGCCAGCAGCTTCACAGGACAGGGGCTGGGGTACACTGAAGCTTTCTTT

J gene: TRBJ2-7
clone size: .
D gene: TRBD2
V gene: TRBV13
CDR3 length: 16
CDR3 protein: CASSIGTSGGAEEQYF
CDR3 DNA: TGTGCCAGCAGCATCGGGACTAGCGGGGGGGCGGAAGAGCAGTACTTC

J gene: TRBJ2-3
clone size: .
D gene: TRBD1
V gene: TRBV4-1
CDR3 length: 18
CDR3 protein: CASSQVFSHRGNTDTQYF
CDR3 DNA: TGCGCCAGCAGCCAAGTGTTCTCGCACAGGGGCAACACAGATACGCAGTATTTT

J gene: TRBJ2-2
clone size: few
D gene: .
V gene: TRBV5-1
CDR3 length: 16
CDR3 protein: CASVPGGAAGSGELFF
CDR3 DNA: TGCGCCAGCGTCCCTGGCGGGGCGGCAGGGTCCGGGGAGCTGTTTTTT

J gene: TRBJ1-4
clone size: few
D gene: TRBD1
V gene: TRBV6-5
CDR3 length: 17
CDR3 protein: CASSYSGTGAIGEKLFF
CDR3 DNA: TGTGCCAGCAGTTACTCCGGGACAGGGGCGATAGGGGAAAAACTGTTTTTT

J gene: TRBJ2-2
clone size: few
D gene: TRBD2
V gene: TRBV20-1
CDR3 length: 16
CDR3 protein: CSASHPGLAGTGELFF
CDR3 DNA: TGCAGTGCTAGCCACCCCGGACTAGCGGGAACCGGGGAGCTGTTTTTT

J gene: TRBJ2-6
clone size: .
D gene: .
V gene: TRBV12-3/TRBV12-4
CDR3 length: 15
CDR3 protein: CASSYRVPGANVLTF
CDR3 DNA: TGTGCCAGCAGCTACAGGGTACCTGGGGCCAACGTCCTGACTTTC

J gene: TRBJ1-2
clone size: .
D gene: TRBD1
V gene: TRBV7-9
CDR3 length: 19
CDR3 protein: CASSFPGTGGPLANYGYTF
CDR3 DNA: TGTGCCAGCAGCTTCCCCGGGACAGGGGGCCCACTAGCTAACTATGGCTACACCTTC

J gene: TRBJ1-4
clone size: .
D gene: .
V gene: TRBV19
CDR3 length: 15
CDR3 protein: CASSPRRGANEKLFF
CDR3 DNA: TGTGCCAGTAGTCCTCGGAGGGGGGCTAATGAAAAACTGTTTTTT

J gene: TRBJ2-7
clone size: .
D gene: .
V gene: TRBV7-2
CDR3 length: 17
CDR3 protein: CASSSRSIRQASYEQYF
CDR3 DNA: TGTGCCAGCAGCTCCCGATCTATACGACAGGCCTCCTACGAGCAGTACTTC

J gene: TRBJ1-4
clone size: few
D gene: .
V gene: TRBV27
CDR3 length: 14
CDR3 protein: CASSLAGTNEKLFF
CDR3 DNA: TGTGCCAGCAGTTTGGCCGGAACTAATGAAAAACTGTTTTTT

J gene: TRBJ2-3
clone size: few
D gene: TRBD2
V gene: TRBV7-8
CDR3 length: 17
CDR3 protein: CASSLGVGGAVVDTQYF
CDR3 DNA: TGTGCCAGCAGCTTAGGGGTCGGGGGGGCCGTCGTAGATACGCAGTATTTT

J gene: TRBJ2-7
clone size: few
D gene: .
V gene: TRBV21-1
CDR3 length: 18
CDR3 protein: CASSKLPSRGQPTYEQYF
CDR3 DNA: TGTGCCAGCAGCAAATTACCCTCTAGGGGACAACCCACCTACGAGCAGTACTTC

J gene: TRBJ2-4
clone size: .
D gene: .
V gene: TRBV4-1
CDR3 length: 16
CDR3 protein: CASSQEERQGGDIQYF
CDR3 DNA: TGCGCCAGCAGCCAAGAAGAGAGGCAGGGGGGAGACATTCAGTACTTC

J gene: TRBJ2-1
clone size: few
D gene: TRBD1
V gene: TRBV6-2/TRBV6-3
CDR3 length: 16
CDR3 protein: CASSLQGARGYNEQFF
CDR3 DNA: TGTGCCAGCAGTCTCCAGGGGGCGCGGGGATACAATGAGCAGTTCTTC

J gene: TRBJ2-1
clone size: few
D gene: .
V gene: TRBV6-6
CDR3 length: 14
CDR3 protein: CASSSYPGGNEQFF
CDR3 DNA: TGTGCCAGCAGTTCCTACCCTGGGGGCAATGAGCAGTTCTTC

J gene: TRBJ1-1
clone size: .
D gene: TRBD1
V gene: TRBV5-6
CDR3 length: 16
CDR3 protein: CASSTDRGRPNTEAFF
CDR3 DNA: TGTGCCAGCAGCACAGACAGGGGGCGTCCCAACACTGAAGCTTTCTTT

J gene: TRBJ2-5
clone size: few
D gene: .
V gene: TRBV29-1
CDR3 length: 13
CDR3 protein: CSVALGLKETQYF
CDR3 DNA: TGCAGCGTTGCTCTTGGACTGAAAGAGACCCAGTACTTC

J gene: TRBJ1-3
clone size: few
D gene: .
V gene: TRBV7-9
CDR3 length: 16
CDR3 protein: CASSLNRSLSGNTIYF
CDR3 DNA: TGTGCCAGCAGCTTAAATAGGTCCCTTTCTGGAAACACCATATATTTT

J gene: TRBJ1-6
clone size: .
D gene: .
V gene: TRBV11-3
CDR3 length: 14
CDR3 protein: CASSLELSGSPLHF
CDR3 DNA: TGTGCCAGCAGCTTAGAATTAAGTGGGTCACCCCTCCACTTT

J gene: TRBJ2-2
clone size: .
D gene: .
V gene: TRBV7-3
CDR3 length: 14
CDR3 protein: CASSPRRGEGELFF
CDR3 DNA: TGTGCCAGCAGTCCTCGTAGGGGCGAAGGGGAGCTGTTTTTT

J gene: TRBJ2-2
clone size: few
D gene: .
V gene: TRBV5-1
CDR3 length: 14
CDR3 protein: CASSLVVGTGELFF
CDR3 DNA: TGCGCCAGCAGCTTGGTCGTGGGCACCGGGGAGCTGTTTTTT

J gene: TRBJ1-6
clone size: .
D gene: .
V gene: TRBV5-1
CDR3 length: 15
CDR3 protein: CASSAGVPRSSPLHF
CDR3 DNA: TGCGCCAGCAGCGCAGGGGTCCCAAGGAGTTCACCCCTCCACTTT

J gene: TRBJ2-2
clone size: .
D gene: .
V gene: TRBV4-3
CDR3 length: 16
CDR3 protein: CASSQEVGSNTGELFF
CDR3 DNA: TGCGCCAGCAGCCAAGAGGTGGGCTCGAACACCGGGGAGCTGTTTTTT